This entry concerns a single T cell receptor beta chain. Its antigen is undetermined. This entry belongs to a study of T cells after yellow fever vaccination. Notes on the study in general: Some clonotypes, a small share, were shared between CD4 and CD8 compartments. It was the secondary response that reached its peak faster, day 5 versus 15, but it was weaker.

UMIs were added to TCR cDNA along with a universal primer site when it was made by 5'RACE template switching. TCRdb ran MiXCR on the 5' RACE reads and lists one entry per CDR3 protein. Of about 500,000 distinct CDR3 sequences detected, about a sixth appear once; the ten largest clones hold approximately 15%. From germline, CDR1 is KGHDR and CDR2 SFDVKD. With 3 bases clipped from V and 8 bases from J, the junction kept 5 bases outside the gene matches. This CDR3 has 15 residues. The sample here was PBMCs, taken around 5 days after the first yellow fever vaccination. The source of this sequence is a man aged 18 to 35 who received the YFV17D yellow fever vaccine. The rearrangement links TRBV24-1 to TRBJ1-4, with TRBD1 identical over 10 bases. Here the CDR3 DNA reads TGTGCCACCAGTGATACCCGACAGGGGGCGGAAAAACTGTTTTTT. Amino acid sequence: CATSDTRQGAEKLFF.